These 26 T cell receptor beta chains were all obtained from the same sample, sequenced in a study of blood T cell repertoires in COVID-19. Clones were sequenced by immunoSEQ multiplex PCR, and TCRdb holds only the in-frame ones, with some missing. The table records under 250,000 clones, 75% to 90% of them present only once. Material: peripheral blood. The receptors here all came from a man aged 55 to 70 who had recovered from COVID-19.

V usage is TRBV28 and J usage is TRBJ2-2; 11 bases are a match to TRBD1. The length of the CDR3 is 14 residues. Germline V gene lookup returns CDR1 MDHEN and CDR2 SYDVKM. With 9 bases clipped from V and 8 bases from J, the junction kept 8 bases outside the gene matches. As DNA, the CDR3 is TGTGCCAGTAGGACAGGGGGCGCTTCGGGGGAGCTGTTTTTT. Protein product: CASRTGGASGELFF.

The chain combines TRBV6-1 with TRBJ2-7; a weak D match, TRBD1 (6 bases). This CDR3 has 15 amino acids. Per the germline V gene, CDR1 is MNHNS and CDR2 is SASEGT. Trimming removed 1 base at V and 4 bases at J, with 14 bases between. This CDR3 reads CASSEVLGQMYEQYF. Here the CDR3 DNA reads TGTGCCAGCAGTGAAGTCCTCGGACAGATGTACGAGCAGTACTTC.

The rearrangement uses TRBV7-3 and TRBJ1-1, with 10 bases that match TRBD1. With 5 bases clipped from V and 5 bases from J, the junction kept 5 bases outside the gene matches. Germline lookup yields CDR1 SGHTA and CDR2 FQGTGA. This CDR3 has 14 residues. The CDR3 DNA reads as TGTGCCAGCAGCGTAGACAGGGGGCGAACTGAAGCTTTCTTT. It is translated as CASSVDRGRTEAFF.

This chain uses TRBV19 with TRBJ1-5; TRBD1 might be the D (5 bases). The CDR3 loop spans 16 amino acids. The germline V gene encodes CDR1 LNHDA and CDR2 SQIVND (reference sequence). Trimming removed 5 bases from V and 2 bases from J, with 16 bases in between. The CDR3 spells CASSASGGAGNQPQHF. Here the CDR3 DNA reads TGTGCCAGTAGTGCCAGCGGAGGGGCGGGCAATCAGCCCCAGCATTTT.

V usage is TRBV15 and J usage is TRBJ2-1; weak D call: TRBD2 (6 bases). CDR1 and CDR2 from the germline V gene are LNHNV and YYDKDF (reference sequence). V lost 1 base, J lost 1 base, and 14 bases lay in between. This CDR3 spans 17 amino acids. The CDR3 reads CATSRVIGGASYNEQFF. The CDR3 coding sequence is TGTGCCACCAGCAGAGTAATTGGCGGGGCATCCTACAATGAGCAGTTCTTC.

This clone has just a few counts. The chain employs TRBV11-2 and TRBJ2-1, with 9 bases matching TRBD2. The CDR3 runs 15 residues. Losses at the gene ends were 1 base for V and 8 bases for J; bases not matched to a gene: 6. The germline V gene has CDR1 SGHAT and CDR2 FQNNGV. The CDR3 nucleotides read TGTGCCAGCAGCTTAGTCGCGGGAGGGTACTATGAGCAGTTCTTC. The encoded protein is CASSLVAGGYYEQFF.

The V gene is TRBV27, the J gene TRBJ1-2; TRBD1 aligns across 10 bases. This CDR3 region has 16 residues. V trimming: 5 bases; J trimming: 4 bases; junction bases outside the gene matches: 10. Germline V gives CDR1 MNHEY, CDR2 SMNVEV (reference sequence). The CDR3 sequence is CASSPMRGQGIYGYTF. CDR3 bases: TGTGCCAGCAGTCCCATGCGGGGACAGGGGATCTATGGCTACACCTTC.

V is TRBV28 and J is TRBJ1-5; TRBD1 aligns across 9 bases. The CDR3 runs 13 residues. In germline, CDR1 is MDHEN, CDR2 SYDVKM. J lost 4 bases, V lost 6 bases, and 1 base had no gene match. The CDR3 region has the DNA TGTGCCAGCAGCGGGACAGGGAATCAGCCCCAGCATTTT. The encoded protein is CASSGTGNQPQHF.

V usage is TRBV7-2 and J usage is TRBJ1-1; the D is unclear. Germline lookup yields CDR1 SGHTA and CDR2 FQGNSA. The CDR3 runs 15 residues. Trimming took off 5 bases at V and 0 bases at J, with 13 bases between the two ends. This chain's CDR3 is CASSPWRSMNTEAFF. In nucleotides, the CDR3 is TGTGCCAGCAGCCCTTGGCGGAGTATGAACACTGAAGCTTTCTTT.

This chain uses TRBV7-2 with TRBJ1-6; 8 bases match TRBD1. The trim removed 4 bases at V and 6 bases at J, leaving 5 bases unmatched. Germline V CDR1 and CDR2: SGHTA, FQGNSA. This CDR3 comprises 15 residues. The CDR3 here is CASSSTGVPNSPLHF. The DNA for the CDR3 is TGTGCCAGCAGCTCGACAGGGGTCCCTAATTCACCCCTCCACTTT.

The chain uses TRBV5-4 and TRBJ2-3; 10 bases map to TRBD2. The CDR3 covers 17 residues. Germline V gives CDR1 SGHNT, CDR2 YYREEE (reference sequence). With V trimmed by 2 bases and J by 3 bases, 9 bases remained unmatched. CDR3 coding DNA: TGTGCCAGCAGCTTTGAAGCGGGAGGGCCTCAAACAGATACGCAGTATTTT. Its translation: CASSFEAGGPQTDTQYF.

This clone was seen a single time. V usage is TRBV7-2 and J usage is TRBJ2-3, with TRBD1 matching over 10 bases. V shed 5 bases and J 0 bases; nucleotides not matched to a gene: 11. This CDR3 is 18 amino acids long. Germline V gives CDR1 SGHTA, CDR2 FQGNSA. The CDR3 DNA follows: TGTGCCAGCAGCCCCCGGGACAGGGGACTCCCTAGCACAGATACGCAGTATTTT. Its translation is CASSPRDRGLPSTDTQYF.

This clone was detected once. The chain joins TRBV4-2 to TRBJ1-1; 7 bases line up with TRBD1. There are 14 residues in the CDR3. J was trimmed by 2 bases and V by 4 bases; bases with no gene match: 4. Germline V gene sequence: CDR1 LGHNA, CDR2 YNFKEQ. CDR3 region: CASSLTGTNTEAFF. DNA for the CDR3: TGTGCCAGCAGCCTGACAGGGACTAACACTGAAGCTTTCTTT.

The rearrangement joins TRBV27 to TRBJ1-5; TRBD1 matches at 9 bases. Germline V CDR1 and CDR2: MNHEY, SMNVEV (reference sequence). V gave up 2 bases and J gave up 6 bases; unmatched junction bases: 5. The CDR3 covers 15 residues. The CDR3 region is CASSLNRGPSQPQHF. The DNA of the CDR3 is TGTGCCAGCAGTTTAAACAGGGGGCCTAGTCAGCCCCAGCATTTT.

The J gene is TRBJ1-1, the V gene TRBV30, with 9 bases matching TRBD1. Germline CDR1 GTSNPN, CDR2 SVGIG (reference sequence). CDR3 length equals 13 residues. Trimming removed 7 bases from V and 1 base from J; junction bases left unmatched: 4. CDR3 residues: CASMGQGNTEAFF. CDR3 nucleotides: TGTGCCTCGATGGGACAGGGGAACACTGAAGCTTTCTTT.

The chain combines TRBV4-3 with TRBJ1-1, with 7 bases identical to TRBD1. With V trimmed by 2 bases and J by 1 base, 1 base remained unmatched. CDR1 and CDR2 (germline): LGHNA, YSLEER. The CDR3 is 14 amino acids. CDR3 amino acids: CASSQPGGNTEAFF. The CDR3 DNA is TGCGCCAGCAGCCAACCAGGGGGGAACACTGAAGCTTTCTTT.

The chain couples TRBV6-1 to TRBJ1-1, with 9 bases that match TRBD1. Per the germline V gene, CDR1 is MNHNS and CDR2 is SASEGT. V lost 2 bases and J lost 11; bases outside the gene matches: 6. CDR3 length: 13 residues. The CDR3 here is CASSEIIGTGAFF. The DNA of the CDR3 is TGTGCCAGCAGTGAAATAATTGGGACAGGGGCTTTCTTT.

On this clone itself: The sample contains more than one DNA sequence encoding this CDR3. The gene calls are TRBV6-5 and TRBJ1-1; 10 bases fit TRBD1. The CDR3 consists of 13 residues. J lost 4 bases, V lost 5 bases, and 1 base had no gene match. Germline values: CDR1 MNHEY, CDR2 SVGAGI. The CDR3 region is CASSRTGGTEAFF. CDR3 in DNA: TGTGCCAGCAGTAGGACAGGGGGCACTGAAGCTTTCTTT.

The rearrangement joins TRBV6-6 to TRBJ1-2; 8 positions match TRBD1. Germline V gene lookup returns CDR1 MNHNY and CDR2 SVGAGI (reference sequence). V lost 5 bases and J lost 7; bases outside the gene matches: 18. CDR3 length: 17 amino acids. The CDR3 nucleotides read TGTGCCAGCAGTCCTACCTCCCCGACAGGGGCTCTTTCTGGCTACACCTTC. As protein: CASSPTSPTGALSGYTF.

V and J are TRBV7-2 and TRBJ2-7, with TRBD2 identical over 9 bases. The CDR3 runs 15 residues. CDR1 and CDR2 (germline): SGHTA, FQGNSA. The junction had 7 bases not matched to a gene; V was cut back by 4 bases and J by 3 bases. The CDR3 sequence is CASSSGGGALYEQYF. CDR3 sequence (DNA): TGTGCCAGCAGCTCGGGCGGGGGGGCCCTCTACGAGCAGTACTTC.

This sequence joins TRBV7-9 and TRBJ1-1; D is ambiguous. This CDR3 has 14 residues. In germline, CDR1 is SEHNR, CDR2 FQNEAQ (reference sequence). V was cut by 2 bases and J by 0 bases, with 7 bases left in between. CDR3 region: CASSLKSMNTEAFF. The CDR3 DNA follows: TGTGCCAGCAGCTTAAAGAGCATGAACACTGAAGCTTTCTTT.

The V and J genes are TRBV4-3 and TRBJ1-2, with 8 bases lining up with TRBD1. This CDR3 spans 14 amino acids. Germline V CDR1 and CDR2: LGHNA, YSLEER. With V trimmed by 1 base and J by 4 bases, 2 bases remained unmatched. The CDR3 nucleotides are TGCGCCAGCAGCCAAGGGACAGGGTCCTATGGCTACACCTTC. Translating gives CASSQGTGSYGYTF.

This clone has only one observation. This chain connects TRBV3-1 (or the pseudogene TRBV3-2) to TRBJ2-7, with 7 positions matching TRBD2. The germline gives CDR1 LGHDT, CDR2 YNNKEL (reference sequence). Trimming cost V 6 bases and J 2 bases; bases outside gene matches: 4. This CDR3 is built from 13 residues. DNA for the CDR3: TGTGCCAGCAGTGGGCTAGCGGCCTACGAGCAGTACTTC. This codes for CASSGLAAYEQYF.

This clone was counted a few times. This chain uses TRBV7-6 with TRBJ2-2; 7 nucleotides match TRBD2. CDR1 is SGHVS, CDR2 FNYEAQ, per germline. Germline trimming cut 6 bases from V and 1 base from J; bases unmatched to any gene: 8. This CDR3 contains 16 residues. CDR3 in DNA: TGTGCCAGCAGGTTTTTGGGGGGGATGAACACCGGGGAGCTGTTTTTT. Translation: CASRFLGGMNTGELFF.

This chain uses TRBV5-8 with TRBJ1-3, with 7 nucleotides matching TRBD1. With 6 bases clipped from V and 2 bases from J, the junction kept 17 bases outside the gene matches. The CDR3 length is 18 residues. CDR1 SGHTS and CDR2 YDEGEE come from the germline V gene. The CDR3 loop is CASNSKPGQKVAGNTIYF. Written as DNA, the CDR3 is TGTGCCAGCAACTCCAAGCCGGGACAGAAAGTAGCTGGAAACACCATATATTTT.

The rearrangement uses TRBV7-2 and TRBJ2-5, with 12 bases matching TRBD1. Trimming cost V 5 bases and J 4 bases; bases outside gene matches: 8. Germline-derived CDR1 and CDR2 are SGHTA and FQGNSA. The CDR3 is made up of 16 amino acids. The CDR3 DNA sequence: TGTGCCAGCAGCCTCCGGGACAGGGGGCGCGGAGAGACCCAGTACTTC. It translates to CASSLRDRGRGETQYF.